The 24 T cell receptor beta chains below were found in one sample sequenced in a study of blood T cell repertoires in COVID-19. Assay: immunoSEQ multiplex PCR; the TCRdb copy retains only in-frame clones and omits some. The sample lists about 410,000 clones, 86% seen once, with about 1.5% in the top ten. The sequenced sample consisted of peripheral blood. The source of these receptors is a woman under 40 with active or convalescent COVID-19.

This chain joins TRBV10-3 and TRBJ1-1; 11 nucleotides match TRBD1. The germline V gene encodes CDR1 ENHRY and CDR2 SYGVKD. Germline trimming cut 6 bases from V and 1 base from J; bases unmatched to any gene: 7. This CDR3 is built from 16 residues. This CDR3 reads CAIRRTGGAGNTEAFF. Here the CDR3 DNA reads TGTGCCATCAGAAGGACAGGGGGCGCCGGGAACACTGAAGCTTTCTTT.

The chain recombines TRBV19 with TRBJ1-4; 9 bases agree with TRBD1. The CDR3 extends over 14 amino acids. Germline V gene sequence: CDR1 LNHDA, CDR2 SQIVND (reference sequence). V lost 9 bases to trimming and J lost 8 bases; unmatched junction nucleotides: 10. The chain's CDR3 is CASTRTGDQEKLFF. The CDR3 DNA reads TGTGCCAGCACCCGGACAGGGGATCAAGAAAAACTGTTTTTT.

This clone was observed a handful of times. The chain links TRBV15 to TRBJ1-2; 8 nucleotides match TRBD1. CDR1 and CDR2 (germline): LNHNV, YYDKDF (reference sequence). With 6 bases clipped from V and 4 bases from J, the junction kept 7 bases outside the gene matches. The CDR3 consists of 14 residues. The CDR3 DNA follows: TGTGCCACCAGAGAAGACAGGGGCCCCTATGGCTACACCTTC. It encodes CATREDRGPYGYTF.

The CDR3 sequence is CASSRRDNSPLHF. For the CDR3, the DNA is TGTGCCAGCAGCAGGAGGGATAATTCACCCCTCCACTTT. V usage is TRBV6-5 and J usage is TRBJ1-6; D unresolved. V dropped 6 bases and J dropped 5 bases, with 8 bases sitting between them. The CDR3 loop spans 13 amino acids. Germline CDR1 MNHEY, CDR2 SVGAGI.

The chain combines TRBV9 with TRBJ2-3, with 10 positions matching TRBD1. The trim removed 4 bases at V and 5 bases at J, leaving 4 bases unmatched. The CDR3 sequence is 14 residues long. Looked up from germline, CDR1 is SGDLS and CDR2 is YYNGEE. The CDR3 region is CASSKDRGQDTQYF. CDR3 nucleotide sequence: TGTGCCAGCAGCAAAGACAGGGGGCAAGATACGCAGTATTTT.

The rearrangement links TRBV7-9 to TRBJ2-1; D may be TRBD2 (5 bases). Germline CDR1 SEHNR, CDR2 FQNEAQ (reference sequence). The CDR3 is 13 amino acids. Trimming pared 5 bases from V and 9 bases from J, leaving 14 bases between. This chain's CDR3 is CASSPVLAGEQFF. The CDR3 DNA reads TGTGCCAGCAGCCCTGTCCTAGCTGGTGAGCAGTTCTTC.

The chain links TRBV2 to TRBJ2-6, with TRBD1 matching 10 bases. Trimming cost V 8 bases and J 1 base; bases outside gene matches: 11. The CDR3 length is 18 residues. CDR1 SNHLY and CDR2 FYNNEI come from the germline V gene. CDR3 residues: CASRFGLGQGSGANVLTF. Here the CDR3 DNA reads TGTGCCAGCCGTTTCGGTTTGGGACAGGGGTCTGGGGCCAACGTCCTGACTTTC.

V and J are TRBV28 and TRBJ1-2, with no clear D. The CDR3 extends over 14 amino acids. The ends were cut back, 2 bases at V and 8 bases at J, with 15 bases in the middle. Germline CDR1 reads MDHEN; CDR2 reads SYDVKM. CDR3 DNA sequence: TGTGCCAGCAGTTTAGGCAACTCCCTCGGGGGCTACACCTTC. Encoded protein: CASSLGNSLGGYTF.

The rearrangement joins TRBV24-1 to TRBJ2-5; 10 bases match TRBD1. The CDR3 runs 15 residues. Germline assignment: CDR1 KGHDR and CDR2 SFDVKD. J was trimmed by 4 bases and V by 4 bases; bases with no gene match: 5. This CDR3 reads CATSEGTGAGETQYF. CDR3 in DNA: TGTGCCACCAGTGAAGGGACAGGGGCGGGAGAGACCCAGTACTTC.

The CDR3 coding sequence is TGCGCCAGCAGCGTCAATCCACCCGGGACAGGGACCCTCAATGAGCAGTTCTTC. It encodes CASSVNPPGTGTLNEQFF. This chain uses TRBV5-1 with TRBJ2-1, with 9 positions matching TRBD1. Losses at the gene ends were 4 bases for V and 6 bases for J; bases not matched to a gene: 17. CDR1 SGHRS and CDR2 YFSETQ come from the germline V gene. CDR3 length: 18 residues.

V and J are TRBV15 and TRBJ2-3; D not certain. Germline V lookup: CDR1 LNHNV, CDR2 YYDKDF (reference sequence). This CDR3 comprises 13 residues. The ends were cut back, 2 bases at V and 0 bases at J, with 3 bases in the middle. The CDR3 protein is CATSRLSTDTQYF. CDR3 DNA sequence: TGTGCCACCAGCAGACTGAGCACAGATACGCAGTATTTT. The full variable domain, rest sourced from reference TRBV15 and TRBJ2-3, is DAMVIQNPRYQVTQFGKPVTLSCSQTLNHNVMYWYQQKSSQAPKLLFHYYDKDFNNEADTPDNFQSRRPNTSFCFLDIRSPGLGDTAMYLCATSRLSTDTQYFGPGTRLTVL.

This rearrangement joins TRBV27 to TRBJ1-6; perhaps TRBD1 as D (5 bases). Per the germline V gene, CDR1 is MNHEY and CDR2 is SMNVEV (reference sequence). This CDR3 is 15 amino acids long. Trimming shortened V by 3 bases and J by 7 bases, and 13 bases separated the two germline ends. The CDR3 reads CASSLAGRGNSPLHF. The CDR3, as DNA: TGTGCCAGCAGTTTGGCAGGGAGGGGAAATTCACCCCTCCACTTT.

This chain uses TRBV6-5 with TRBJ1-1; 9 bases match TRBD1. V lost 6 bases and J lost 11; bases outside the gene matches: 10. Germline CDR1 is MNHEY and CDR2 is SVGAGI. The CDR3 has 13 residues. This CDR3 reads CASRLQGADMAFF. For the CDR3, the DNA is TGTGCCAGCAGGCTACAGGGGGCGGATATGGCTTTCTTT.

The rearrangement joins TRBV9 to TRBJ1-4; 8 bases match TRBD1. The ends lost 2 bases at V and 7 bases at J; junction bases unmatched: 10. There are 16 residues in the CDR3. CDR1 and CDR2 (germline): SGDLS, YYNGEE. This CDR3 is CASSVDSGQGGEKLFF. In DNA, the CDR3 is TGTGCCAGCAGCGTCGACAGCGGACAGGGCGGTGAAAAACTGTTTTTT.

This CDR3 reads CASSQGLAGEEQFF. CDR3 coding DNA: TGTGCCAGCAGTCAGGGACTAGCGGGAGAGGAGCAGTTCTTC. The chain is built from TRBV2 and TRBJ2-1; 14 bases are shared with TRBD2. The CDR3 sequence is 14 residues long. Per the germline V gene, CDR1 is SNHLY and CDR2 is FYNNEI. V lost 5 bases to trimming and J lost 10 bases; unmatched junction nucleotides: 4. Full variable domain (missing parts from reference TRBV2 and TRBJ2-1): EPEVTQTPSHQVTQMGQEVILRCVPISNHLYFYWYRQILGQKVEFLVSFYNNEISEKSEIFDDQFSVERPDGSNFTLKIRSTKLEDSAMYFCASSQGLAGEEQFFGPGTRLTVL.

J is TRBJ1-2 and V is TRBV5-1; tentative D call: TRBD1 (6 bases). Germline CDR1 reads SGHRS; CDR2 reads YFSETQ. V was pared by 6 bases and J by 0 bases, with 12 bases between. This CDR3 spans 14 amino acids. The CDR3 loop reads CASNPTGANYGYTF. The DNA for the CDR3 is TGCGCCAGCAACCCGACAGGAGCTAACTATGGCTACACCTTC.

The rearrangement links TRBV2 to TRBJ2-7; 11 positions agree with TRBD2. CDR1 is SNHLY and CDR2 is FYNNEI in the germline V gene. The CDR3 spans 15 residues. The V and J ends lost 0 bases and 3 bases, in that order; junction bases with no gene match: 1. CDR3 in DNA: TGTGCCAGCAGTGAAGCGACTAGCGGGATCTACGAGCAGTACTTC. Amino acids: CASSEATSGIYEQYF.

J is TRBJ1-2 and V is TRBV12-3 or TRBV12-4; TRBD1 agrees at 7 bases. V trimming: 8 bases; J trimming: 4 bases; junction bases outside the gene matches: 7. The CDR3 loop spans 13 amino acids. The CDR3 DNA sequence: TGTGCCAGCGGGGGGACAGTCCTCTATGGCTACACCTTC. This gives the protein CASGGTVLYGYTF.

The chain's CDR3 is CASSSEGRGLNTEAFF. CDR3 DNA: TGCGCCAGCAGCTCAGAGGGAAGGGGGTTGAACACTGAAGCTTTCTTT. The V gene is TRBV5-1, the J gene TRBJ1-1, with D perhaps TRBD1 (6 bases). CDR1 is SGHRS, CDR2 YFSETQ, per germline. V was shortened by 3 bases and J by 0 bases, with 15 bases between the two germline ends. The CDR3 is 16 amino acids.

J is TRBJ2-1 and V is TRBV5-1; TRBD2 is a possible D gene (6 bases). The CDR3 covers 16 residues. Trimming pared 0 bases from V and 0 bases from J, leaving 10 bases between. Germline lookup yields CDR1 SGHRS and CDR2 YFSETQ. CDR3 sequence: CASSLVSGPSYNEQFF. The CDR3 nucleotides are TGCGCCAGCAGCTTGGTGAGCGGGCCCTCCTACAATGAGCAGTTCTTC.

The chain carries TRBV10-2 and TRBJ2-2, with D perhaps matching TRBD2 (7 bases). The V end was cut by 6 bases, the J end by 4 bases, with 18 bases between. Germline CDR1 WSHSY, CDR2 SAAADI. This CDR3 spans 16 amino acids. CDR3 DNA: TGCGCCAGCAGCCCGGAGGGGGGGTTGGTCACCGGGGAGCTGTTTTTT. The encoded protein is CASSPEGGLVTGELFF.

A few counts support this clone. The V gene is TRBV7-9, the J gene TRBJ1-2; D perhaps matches TRBD1 (5 bases). Germline values: CDR1 SEHNR, CDR2 FQNEAQ (reference sequence). Trimming removed 2 bases from V and 8 bases from J, with 12 bases in between. This CDR3 has 13 residues. CDR3: CASSLMTDRGYTF. DNA for the CDR3: TGTGCCAGCAGCTTAATGACAGACCGCGGCTACACCTTC.

The J gene is TRBJ1-2, the V gene TRBV28; D is undetermined. CDR1 is MDHEN, CDR2 SYDVKM, per germline. The V end lost 4 bases, the J end lost 0 bases, and 6 bases lay between the germline ends. This CDR3 region has 13 residues. The CDR3 sequence is CASSSVANYGYTF. The CDR3 region has the DNA TGTGCCAGCAGTTCAGTCGCTAACTATGGCTACACCTTC.

J is TRBJ1-2 and V is TRBV11-2; D is perhaps TRBD1 (6 bases). Germline CDR1 reads SGHAT; CDR2 reads FQNNGV. The V and J ends lost 2 bases and 7 bases respectively, with 14 bases between them. CDR3 length: 14 residues. The CDR3, as DNA: TGTGCCAGCAGCTTATCCGCCAGGGGTGGTGGCTACACCTTC. This encodes CASSLSARGGGYTF. Supplemented by reference TRBV11-2 and TRBJ1-2, the full variable domain reads EAGVAQSPRYKIIEKRQSVAFWCNPISGHATLYWYQQILGQGPKLLIQFQNNGVVDDSQLPKDRFSAERLKGVDSTLKIQPAKLEDSAVYLCASSLSARGGGYTFGSGTRLTVV.